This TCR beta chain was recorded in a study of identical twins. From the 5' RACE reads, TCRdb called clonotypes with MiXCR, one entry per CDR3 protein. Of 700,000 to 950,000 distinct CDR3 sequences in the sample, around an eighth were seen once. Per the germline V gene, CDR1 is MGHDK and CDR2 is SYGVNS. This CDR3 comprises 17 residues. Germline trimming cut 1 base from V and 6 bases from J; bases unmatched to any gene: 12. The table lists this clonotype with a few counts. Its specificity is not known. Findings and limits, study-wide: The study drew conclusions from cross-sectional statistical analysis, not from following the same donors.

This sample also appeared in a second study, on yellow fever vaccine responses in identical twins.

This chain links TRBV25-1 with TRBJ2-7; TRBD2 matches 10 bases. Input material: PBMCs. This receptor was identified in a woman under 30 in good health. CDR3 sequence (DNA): TGTGCCAGCAGTGAATGGGATAGCGGGAGGCCAACGGGCGAGCAGTACTTC. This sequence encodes CASSEWDSGRPTGEQYF.